This record covers a single T cell receptor beta chain. Its specificity is unknown. The CDR3 is 13 amino acids. Trimming took 4 bases from V and 7 from J, leaving 14 bases between them. Looked up from germline, CDR1 is SQVTM and CDR2 is ANQGSEA. The source of the sample is a study of OX40 agonist ivuxolimab in advanced cancers. About the study: A diagnosis of hepatocellular carcinoma, melanoma, renal cell or head and neck cancer was present in dose-escalation patients. Earlier anti-PD-1, anti-PD-L1 or anti-CTLA-4 therapy was permitted; 30% to 45% had received some.

Generated by immunoSEQ multiplex PCR, the TCRdb table keeps only in-frame clones and is missing some. The sample lists tens of thousands of clones; roughly nine tenths were seen once. Notes on the study in general: CD4+ and CD8+ blood T cells expanded clonally by week 6 at 0.1 to 3.0 mg/kg.

This TCR was sampled from an adult with an advanced solid tumor such as melanoma, head and neck, liver or kidney cancer. The source material was CD4+ or CD8+ T cells sorted from blood, sampled in a trial of the OX40 agonist ivuxolimab. This chain links TRBV29-1 with TRBJ1-5, with D possibly TRBD1 on 6 matching bases. The CDR3: CSVAQGLEQPQHF. The CDR3 DNA reads TGCAGCGTTGCACAGGGTTTGGAACAGCCCCAGCATTTT.